This T cell receptor (beta chain) is from a study of shared clonotypes between healthy human individuals. Regarding this clone: Antigen: not known.

Study-level findings and limits: In this cohort, only blood was sampled, and tissue repertoires likely differ.

Germline values: CDR1 MNHEY, CDR2 SMNVEV (reference sequence). This CDR3 has 14 residues. V lost 7 bases to trimming and J lost 0 bases, with 13 bases between them. Only CD45RO-negative cells positively selected for CCR7 counted as naive CD8 cells, so terminally differentiated effector memory CD45RA+ cells were excluded. This table comes from immunoSEQ multiplex PCR, and its TCRdb copy is limited to in-frame clones, with some not included. There are about 2 million clones in the sample; 85% to 95% occur only once, and 1.1% lies in the top ten. This clonotype originated in a man younger than 30 in good health. The sequencing input was naive CD8+ T cells sorted from blood. The V and J genes are TRBV27 and TRBJ2-7; TRBD2 might be the D (5 bases). CDR3 residues: CASTFDGNSYEQYF. In DNA, the CDR3 is TGTGCCAGCACCTTCGACGGGAACTCCTACGAGCAGTACTTC.